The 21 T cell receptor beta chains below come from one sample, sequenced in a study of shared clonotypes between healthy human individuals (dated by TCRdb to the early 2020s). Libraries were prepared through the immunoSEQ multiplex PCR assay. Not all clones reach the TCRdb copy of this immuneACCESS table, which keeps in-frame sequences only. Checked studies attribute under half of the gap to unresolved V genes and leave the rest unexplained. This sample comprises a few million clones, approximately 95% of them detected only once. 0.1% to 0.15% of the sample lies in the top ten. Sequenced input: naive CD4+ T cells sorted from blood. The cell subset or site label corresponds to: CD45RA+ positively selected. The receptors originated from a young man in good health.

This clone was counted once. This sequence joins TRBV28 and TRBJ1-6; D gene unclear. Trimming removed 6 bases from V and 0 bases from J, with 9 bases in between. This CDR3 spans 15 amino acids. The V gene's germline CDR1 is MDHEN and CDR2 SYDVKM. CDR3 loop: CASSPPASYNSPLHF. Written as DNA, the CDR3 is TGTGCCAGCAGCCCCCCAGCCTCCTATAATTCACCCCTCCACTTT.

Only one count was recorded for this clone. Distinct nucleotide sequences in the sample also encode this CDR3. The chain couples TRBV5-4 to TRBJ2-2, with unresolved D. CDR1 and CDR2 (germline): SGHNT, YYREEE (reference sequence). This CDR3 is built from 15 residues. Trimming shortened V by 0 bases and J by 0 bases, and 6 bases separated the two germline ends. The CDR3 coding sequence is TGTGCCAGCAGCTTGGGTGGGGCGAACACCGGGGAGCTGTTTTTT. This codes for CASSLGGANTGELFF. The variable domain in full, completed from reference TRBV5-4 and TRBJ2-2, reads ETGVTQSPTHLIKTRGQQVTLRCSSQSGHNTVSWYQQALGQGPQFIFQYYREEENGRGNFPPRFSGLQFPNYSSELNVNALELDDSALYLCASSLGGANTGELFFGEGSRLTVL.

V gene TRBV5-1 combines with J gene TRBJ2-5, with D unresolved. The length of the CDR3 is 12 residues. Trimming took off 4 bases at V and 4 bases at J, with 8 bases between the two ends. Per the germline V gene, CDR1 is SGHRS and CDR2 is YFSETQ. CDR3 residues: CASSTRLETQYF. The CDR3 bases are TGCGCCAGCAGCACCCGGCTAGAGACCCAGTACTTC.

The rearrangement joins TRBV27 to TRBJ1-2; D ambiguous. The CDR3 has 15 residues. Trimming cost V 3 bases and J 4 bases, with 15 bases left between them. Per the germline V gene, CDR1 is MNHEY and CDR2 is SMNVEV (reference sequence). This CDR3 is CASSLEGVNFYGYTF. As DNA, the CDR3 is TGTGCCAGCAGTTTGGAGGGTGTAAATTTCTATGGCTACACCTTC.

The CDR3 region has the DNA TGTGCCAGCAGTGAAGGGTTCCTTGGGCACGAGCAGTACTTC. Protein: CASSEGFLGHEQYF. The rearrangement joins TRBV2 to TRBJ2-7; D uncertain. V was clipped by 1 base and J by 5 bases, with 12 bases between them. CDR3 length equals 14 residues. Germline CDR1 SNHLY, CDR2 FYNNEI.

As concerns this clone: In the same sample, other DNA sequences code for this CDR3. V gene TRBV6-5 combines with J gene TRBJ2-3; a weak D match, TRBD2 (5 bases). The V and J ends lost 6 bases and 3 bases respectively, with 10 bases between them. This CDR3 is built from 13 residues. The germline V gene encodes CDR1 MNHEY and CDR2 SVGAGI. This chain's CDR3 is CASSRRGTDTQYF. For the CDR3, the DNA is TGTGCCAGCAGCCGACGGGGTACAGATACGCAGTATTTT.

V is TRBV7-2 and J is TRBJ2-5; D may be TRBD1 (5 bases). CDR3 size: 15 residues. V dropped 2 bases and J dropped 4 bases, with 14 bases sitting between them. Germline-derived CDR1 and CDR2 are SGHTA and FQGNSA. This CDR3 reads CASSLWGQGLETQYF. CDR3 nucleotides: TGTGCCAGCAGCTTATGGGGTCAGGGTCTAGAGACCCAGTACTTC.

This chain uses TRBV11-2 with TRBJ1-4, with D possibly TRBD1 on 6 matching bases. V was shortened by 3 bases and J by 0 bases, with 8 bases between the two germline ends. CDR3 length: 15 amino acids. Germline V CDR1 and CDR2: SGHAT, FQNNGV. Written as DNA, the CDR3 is TGTGCCAGCAGCTTGACAGGAACAACTAATGAAAAACTGTTTTTT. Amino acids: CASSLTGTTNEKLFF. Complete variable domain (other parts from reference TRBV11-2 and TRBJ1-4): EAGVAQSPRYKIIEKRQSVAFWCNPISGHATLYWYQQILGQGPKLLIQFQNNGVVDDSQLPKDRFSAERLKGVDSTLKIQPAKLEDSAVYLCASSLTGTTNEKLFFGSGTQLSVL.

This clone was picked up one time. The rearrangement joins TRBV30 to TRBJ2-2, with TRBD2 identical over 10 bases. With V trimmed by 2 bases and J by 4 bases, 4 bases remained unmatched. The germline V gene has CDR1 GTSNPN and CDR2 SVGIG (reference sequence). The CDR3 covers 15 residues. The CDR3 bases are TGTGCCTGGAGTCCCACTAGCGGGGCCACCGGGGAGCTGTTTTTT. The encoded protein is CAWSPTSGATGELFF.

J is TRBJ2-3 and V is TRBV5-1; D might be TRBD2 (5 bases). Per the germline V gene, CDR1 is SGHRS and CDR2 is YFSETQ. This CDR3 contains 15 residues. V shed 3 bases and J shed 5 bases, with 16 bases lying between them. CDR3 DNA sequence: TGCGCCAGCAGCTCGTGGACTGTATATGGAGATACGCAGTATTTT. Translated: CASSSWTVYGDTQYF.

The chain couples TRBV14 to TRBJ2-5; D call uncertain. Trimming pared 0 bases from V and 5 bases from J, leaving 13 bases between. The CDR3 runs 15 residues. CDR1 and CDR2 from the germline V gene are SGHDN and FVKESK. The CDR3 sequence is CASSQEWVNWETQYF. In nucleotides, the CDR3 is TGTGCCAGCAGCCAAGAATGGGTAAATTGGGAGACCCAGTACTTC.

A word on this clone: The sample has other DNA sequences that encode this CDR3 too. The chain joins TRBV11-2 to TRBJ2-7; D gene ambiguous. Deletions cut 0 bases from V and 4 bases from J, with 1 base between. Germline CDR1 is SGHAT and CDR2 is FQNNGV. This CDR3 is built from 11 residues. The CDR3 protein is CASSLEYEQYF. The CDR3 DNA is TGTGCCAGCAGCTTAGAGTACGAGCAGTACTTC. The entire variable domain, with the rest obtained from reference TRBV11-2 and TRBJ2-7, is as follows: EAGVAQSPRYKIIEKRQSVAFWCNPISGHATLYWYQQILGQGPKLLIQFQNNGVVDDSQLPKDRFSAERLKGVDSTLKIQPAKLEDSAVYLCASSLEYEQYFGPGTRLTVT.

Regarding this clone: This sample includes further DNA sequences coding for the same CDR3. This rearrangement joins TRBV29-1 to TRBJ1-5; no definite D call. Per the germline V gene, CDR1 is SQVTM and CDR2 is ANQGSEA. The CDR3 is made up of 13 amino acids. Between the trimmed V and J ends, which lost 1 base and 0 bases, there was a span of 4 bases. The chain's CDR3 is CSVEVDSNQPQHF. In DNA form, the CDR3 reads TGCAGCGTTGAAGTAGATAGCAATCAGCCCCAGCATTTT.

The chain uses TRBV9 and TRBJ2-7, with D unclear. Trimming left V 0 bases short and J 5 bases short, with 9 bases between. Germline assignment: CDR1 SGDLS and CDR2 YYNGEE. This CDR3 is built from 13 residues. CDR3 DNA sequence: TGTGCCAGCAGCGTAGAAGCCAGGAACGAGCAGTACTTC. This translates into CASSVEARNEQYF. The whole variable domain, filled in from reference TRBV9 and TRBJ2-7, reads DSGVTQTPKHLITATGQRVTLRCSPRSGDLSVYWYQQSLDQGLQFLIQYYNGEERAKGNILERFSAQQFPDLHSELNLSSLELGDSALYFCASSVEARNEQYFGPGTRLTVT.

The CDR3 DNA reads as TGCGCCAGCAGCCGGGACAGGTCCGAGCAGTACTTC. Amino acid sequence: CASSRDRSEQYF. The V gene is TRBV5-1, the J gene TRBJ2-7; 8 bases are a match to TRBD1. Trimming at V came to 4 bases and at J to 6 bases, leaving 3 bases not matched to a gene. Per germline, CDR1 SGHRS and CDR2 YFSETQ. The CDR3 has 12 residues.

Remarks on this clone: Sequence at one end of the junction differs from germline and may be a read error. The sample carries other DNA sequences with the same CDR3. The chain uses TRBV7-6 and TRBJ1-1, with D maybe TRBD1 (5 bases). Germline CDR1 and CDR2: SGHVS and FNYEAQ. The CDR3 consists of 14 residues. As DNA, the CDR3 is TGTGCCAGCAGCCTAGCGGGGGGGAACACTGAAGCTTTCTTT. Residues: CASSLAGGNTEAFF.

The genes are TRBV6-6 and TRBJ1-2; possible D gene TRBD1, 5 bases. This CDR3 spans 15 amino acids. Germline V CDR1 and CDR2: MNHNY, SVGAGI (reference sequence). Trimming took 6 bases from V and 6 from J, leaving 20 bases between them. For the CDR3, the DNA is TGTGCCAGCAGCACCTTGGGGCGATGGGGGAATGGCTACACCTTC. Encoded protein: CASSTLGRWGNGYTF.

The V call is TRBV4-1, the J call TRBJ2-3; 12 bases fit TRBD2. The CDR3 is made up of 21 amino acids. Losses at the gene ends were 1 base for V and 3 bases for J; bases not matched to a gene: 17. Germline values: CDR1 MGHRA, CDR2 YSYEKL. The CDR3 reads CASSQVWYPARTSGETDTQYF. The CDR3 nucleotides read TGCGCCAGCAGCCAAGTTTGGTACCCCGCGCGGACTAGCGGGGAGACAGATACGCAGTATTTT.

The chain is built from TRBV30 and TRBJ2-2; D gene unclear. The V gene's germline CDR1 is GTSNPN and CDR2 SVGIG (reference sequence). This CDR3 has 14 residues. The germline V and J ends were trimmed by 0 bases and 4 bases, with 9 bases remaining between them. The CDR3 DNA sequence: TGTGCCTGGAGTGTACGGGCTGTCACCGGGGAGCTGTTTTTT. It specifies CAWSVRAVTGELFF.

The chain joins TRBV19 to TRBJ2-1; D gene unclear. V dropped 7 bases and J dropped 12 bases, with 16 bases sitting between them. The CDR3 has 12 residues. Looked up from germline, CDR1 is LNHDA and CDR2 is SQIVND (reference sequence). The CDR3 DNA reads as TGTGCCAGTACCCCTCTCCCGACGGGGCAGTTCTTC. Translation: CASTPLPTGQFF.

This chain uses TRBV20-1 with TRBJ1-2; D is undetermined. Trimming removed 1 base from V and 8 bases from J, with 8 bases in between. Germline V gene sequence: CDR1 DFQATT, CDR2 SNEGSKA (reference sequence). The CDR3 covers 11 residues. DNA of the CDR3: TGCAGTGCTAGAGTGGGGTTGGGCTACACCTTC. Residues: CSARVGLGYTF.